The next 27 T cell receptor beta chains were all read from a single sample in a study of blood T cell repertoires in COVID-19. Produced via immunoSEQ multiplex PCR; TCRdb's table is partial and in-frame only. The sample comprises roughly 220,000 clones, around 84% of which are singletons, and approximately 4.6% rests with the top ten. Sequencing was carried out using PBMCs or T cells enriched from blood (not recorded which). The origin of the receptors is a man aged 30 to 39 with acute COVID-19.

The CDR3 bases are TGTGCCAGCAGTCCTCCCCGGACAGGGGACACTGAAGCTTTCTTT. Protein: CASSPPRTGDTEAFF. The rearrangement uses TRBV6-5 and TRBJ1-1, with TRBD1 matching over 9 bases. Trimming took 5 bases from V and 3 from J; bases not matched to a gene: 7. CDR3 size: 15 residues. Looked up from germline, CDR1 is MNHEY and CDR2 is SVGAGI.

The chain carries TRBV2 and TRBJ2-5; the match to TRBD2 covers 9 bases. V shed 3 bases and J 4 bases; nucleotides not matched to a gene: 6. The CDR3 has 15 amino acids. Germline V gene data show CDR1 as SNHLY and CDR2 as FYNNEI. CDR3 residues: CASSEVAGVRETQYF. In DNA, the CDR3 is TGTGCCAGCAGTGAGGTAGCGGGGGTAAGAGAGACCCAGTACTTC.

This chain links TRBV5-6 with TRBJ2-7; 7 bases align to TRBD1. CDR1 SGHDT and CDR2 YYEEEE come from the germline V gene. V shed 4 bases, J shed 0 bases, and the junction held 10 bases outside the gene matches. There are 16 residues in the CDR3. The CDR3: CASSGYRGSSSYEQYF. The CDR3 DNA reads TGTGCCAGCAGCGGGTACAGGGGATCAAGCTCCTACGAGCAGTACTTC. The whole variable domain, remainder taken from reference TRBV5-6 and TRBJ2-7, is DAGVTQSPTHLIKTRGQQVTLRCSPKSGHDTVSWYQQALGQGPQFIFQYYEEEERQRGNFPDRFSGHQFPNYSSELNVNALLLGDSALYLCASSGYRGSSSYEQYFGPGTRLTVT.

The V call is TRBV19, the J call TRBJ1-3; TRBD1 aligns across 9 bases. V shed 5 bases, J shed 5 bases, and the junction held 4 bases outside the gene matches. CDR3 size: 14 residues. Per germline, CDR1 LNHDA and CDR2 SQIVND (reference sequence). CDR3 sequence (DNA): TGTGCCAGTAGTCCACAGGGGGCGCGAAACACCATATATTTT. Amino acids: CASSPQGARNTIYF.

The V and J genes are TRBV11-3 and TRBJ1-2, with no clear D. V dropped 7 bases and J dropped 4 bases, with 22 bases sitting between them. The CDR3 runs to 16 residues. Germline-derived CDR1 and CDR2 are SGHNT and YENEEA. DNA for the CDR3: TGTGCCAGCACACGGATGACGGGAACGGAGGTCTATGGCTACACCTTC. This codes for CASTRMTGTEVYGYTF.

This CDR3 reads CASKQDRGYF. The CDR3 DNA reads as TGTGCCAGCAAGCAGGACAGGGGGTACTTC. The chain has TRBV6-5 and TRBJ2-5; the match to TRBD1 covers 9 bases. The germline V gene has CDR1 MNHEY and CDR2 SVGAGI. The CDR3 is 10 amino acids. The junction had 4 bases not matched to a gene; V was cut back by 7 bases and J by 13 bases.

V gene TRBV5-4 combines with J gene TRBJ1-2; D is possibly TRBD1 (5 bases). Trimming shortened V by 4 bases and J by 1 base, and 11 bases separated the two germline ends. CDR3 length: 14 residues. From germline, CDR1 is SGHNT and CDR2 YYREEE (reference sequence). DNA of the CDR3: TGTGCCAGCAGCCCTCGGCAGGGTAACTATGGCTACACCTTC. This encodes CASSPRQGNYGYTF.

This sequence joins TRBV5-5 and TRBJ2-7, with D perhaps matching TRBD1 (5 bases). The germline V and J ends were trimmed by 4 bases and 3 bases, with 17 bases remaining between them. The germline V gene encodes CDR1 SGHKS and CDR2 YYEKEE (reference sequence). This CDR3 has 15 amino acids. The CDR3 reads CASSPEGVGFYEQYF. The CDR3 bases are TGTGCCAGCAGCCCGGAAGGGGTTGGGTTCTACGAGCAGTACTTC.

The J gene is TRBJ2-7, the V gene TRBV5-6; the D is unclear. The V gene lost 1 base and the J gene lost 4 bases, with 6 bases spanning the gap. CDR3 length: 12 residues. The germline CDR1 and CDR2 sequences are SGHDT and YYEEEE. The CDR3 spells CASSLTEYEQYF. In nucleotides, the CDR3 is TGTGCCAGCAGCTTGACAGAGTACGAGCAGTACTTC. Combining the CDR3 with reference TRBV5-6 and TRBJ2-7 gives the whole variable domain DAGVTQSPTHLIKTRGQQVTLRCSPKSGHDTVSWYQQALGQGPQFIFQYYEEEERQRGNFPDRFSGHQFPNYSSELNVNALLLGDSALYLCASSLTEYEQYFGPGTRLTVT.

This clone has more than one count but fewer than ten. The chain uses TRBV2 and TRBJ2-4; weak D call: TRBD2 (6 bases). The CDR3 extends over 13 amino acids. The ends were cut back, 8 bases at V and 0 bases at J, with 8 bases in the middle. Germline CDR1 and CDR2: SNHLY and FYNNEI. CDR3 loop: CASEGLAKNIQYF. CDR3 coding DNA: TGTGCCAGCGAGGGACTAGCCAAAAACATTCAGTACTTC.

This sequence joins TRBV4-2 and TRBJ1-2, with 8 nucleotides matching TRBD1. V dropped 2 bases and J dropped 4; count of bases not matched to a gene: 9. The germline gives CDR1 LGHNA, CDR2 YNFKEQ. The CDR3 has 16 amino acids. For the CDR3, the DNA is TGTGCCAGCAGCCAACCACAAGGGCAGGGGGCCTATGGCTACACCTTC. Translating it yields CASSQPQGQGAYGYTF.

The V call is TRBV7-3, the J call TRBJ2-3; D is undetermined. Germline lookup yields CDR1 SGHTA and CDR2 FQGTGA. The CDR3 has 13 residues. V dropped 5 bases and J dropped 3 bases, with 9 bases sitting between them. This CDR3 is CASSGQVTDTQYF. The CDR3 DNA is TGTGCCAGCAGCGGTCAGGTAACAGATACGCAGTATTTT.

This chain uses TRBV5-1 with TRBJ1-1; maybe TRBD1 (6 bases). The CDR3 consists of 11 residues. Between the trimmed V and J ends, which lost 7 bases and 6 bases, there was a span of 10 bases. Germline values: CDR1 SGHRS, CDR2 YFSETQ. CDR3 sequence reads: CASSTGSEAFF. CDR3 in DNA: TGCGCCAGCTCTACAGGGTCTGAAGCTTTCTTT.

This clone was picked up one time. This chain joins TRBV5-1 and TRBJ2-1; 9 bases are a match to TRBD1. V shed 4 bases, J shed 4 bases, and the junction held 6 bases outside the gene matches. The CDR3 totals 15 residues. CDR1 and CDR2 (germline): SGHRS, YFSETQ. CDR3: CASSRDRVSYNEQFF. CDR3 sequence (DNA): TGCGCCAGCAGCCGGGACAGGGTATCTTACAATGAGCAGTTCTTC.

The V gene is TRBV29-1, the J gene TRBJ1-4; tentative D call: TRBD1 (5 bases). CDR1 SQVTM and CDR2 ANQGSEA come from the germline V gene. CDR3 length: 15 amino acids. V lost 5 bases, J lost 7 bases, and 20 bases lay in between. The CDR3 DNA sequence: TGCAGCGTTCCGGACCGGGGAGGCGGGGGTGAAAAACTGTTTTTT. The encoded protein is CSVPDRGGGGEKLFF.

CDR3 loop: CASSLVGRDSPLHF. CDR3 nucleotide sequence: TGTGCCAGCAGCTTAGTGGGGAGGGATTCACCCCTCCACTTT. The chain couples TRBV7-9 to TRBJ1-6; D gene uncertain. From germline, CDR1 is SEHNR and CDR2 FQNEAQ (reference sequence). V lost 1 base and J 8 bases, leaving 9 bases between the germline ends. The CDR3 extends over 14 amino acids.

At least ten counts were recorded for this clone. This sequence joins TRBV18 and TRBJ1-5, with a possible D match to TRBD1 (5 bases). CDR3 size: 16 residues. Germline loops: CDR1 KGHSH, CDR2 LQKENI. V lost 3 bases and J lost 5, with 17 bases in between. The CDR3 loop reads CASSPVQGLSHQPQHF. CDR3 nucleotides: TGTGCCAGCTCACCGGTGCAGGGCCTGAGCCATCAGCCCCAGCATTTT.

The chain couples TRBV7-3 to TRBJ2-1; 12 bases agree with TRBD2. The CDR3 loop spans 15 amino acids. With 4 bases clipped from V and 5 bases from J, the junction kept 3 bases outside the gene matches. Germline values: CDR1 SGHTA, CDR2 FQGTGA. The CDR3 DNA follows: TGTGCCAGCAGCTCTAGCGGGGGGGTGAACAATGAGCAGTTCTTC. Translation: CASSSSGGVNNEQFF.

The chain links TRBV7-9 to TRBJ1-1, with 9 bases lining up with TRBD1. V lost 4 bases, J lost 4 bases, and 10 bases stayed unmatched. CDR1 and CDR2 (germline): SEHNR, FQNEAQ (reference sequence). The CDR3 consists of 16 residues. As DNA, the CDR3 is TGTGCCAGCAGCTGGGACAGGGTTGAGAAGCCCACTGAAGCTTTCTTT. This sequence encodes CASSWDRVEKPTEAFF.

This clone was counted a single time. The CDR3 protein is CASSPGFSGSPLHF. The CDR3 DNA is TGTGCCAGCAGCCCGGGTTTCTCGGGATCACCCCTCCACTTT. The chain has TRBV7-3 and TRBJ1-6, with D unclear. In germline, CDR1 is SGHTA, CDR2 FQGTGA. There are 14 residues in the CDR3. The V end was cut by 5 bases, the J end by 10 bases, with 15 bases between.

The chain employs TRBV18 and TRBJ1-2, with 9 nucleotides matching TRBD1. Germline V CDR1 and CDR2: KGHSH, LQKENI. The V and J ends lost 6 bases and 6 bases, in that order; junction bases with no gene match: 8. The CDR3 consists of 14 residues. In nucleotides, the CDR3 is TGTGCCAGCTCGGCGAGGGGGGACAGGGATGGCTACACCTTC. As protein: CASSARGDRDGYTF.

This clone was counted between two and nine times. The CDR3 sequence is CASSLGGGTSSYNEQFF. The CDR3 bases are TGTGCCAGCAGCTTAGGCGGGGGGACGAGCTCCTACAATGAGCAGTTCTTC. The chain uses TRBV7-9 and TRBJ2-1; the match to TRBD2 covers 8 bases. Germline V gene sequence: CDR1 SEHNR, CDR2 FQNEAQ (reference sequence). V lost 1 base to trimming and J lost 0 bases; unmatched junction nucleotides: 5. This CDR3 comprises 17 residues.

This rearrangement joins TRBV4-2 to TRBJ1-1; 8 bases fit TRBD1. Germline V gene sequence: CDR1 LGHNA, CDR2 YNFKEQ. The ends lost 0 bases at V and 2 bases at J; junction bases unmatched: 5. The length of the CDR3 is 16 residues. The CDR3 region is CASSQDSDRANTEAFF. The CDR3 bases are TGTGCCAGCAGCCAAGATTCGGACAGGGCAAACACTGAAGCTTTCTTT.

CDR3 sequence (DNA): TGTGCCAGCAAGAGCGGGGGGACAAACAATGAGCAGTTCTTC. This codes for CASKSGGTNNEQFF. The chain joins TRBV6-5 to TRBJ2-1; 9 nucleotides agree with TRBD2. Germline CDR1 MNHEY, CDR2 SVGAGI. Trimming took 7 bases from V and 5 from J; bases not matched to a gene: 6. The CDR3 sequence is 14 residues long.

V gene TRBV6-4 combines with J gene TRBJ1-1; the D gene is possibly TRBD1 (5 bases). V lost 6 bases, J lost 7 bases, and 15 bases lay in between. The CDR3 length is 13 residues. Germline CDR1 reads MRHNA; CDR2 reads SNTAGT. The DNA of the CDR3 is TGTGCCAGCAGCTCCGTGCCGGGGGTTGAAGCTTTCTTT. As protein: CASSSVPGVEAFF.

This clone was seen a single time. The chain recombines TRBV9 with TRBJ2-2, with 13 bases identical to TRBD2. The V gene's germline CDR1 is SGDLS and CDR2 YYNGEE. Trimming cost V 3 bases and J 7 bases; bases outside gene matches: 0. There are 14 residues in the CDR3. CDR3 in amino acids: CASSGLAGGGELFF. In DNA, the CDR3 is TGTGCCAGCAGCGGACTAGCGGGGGGCGGGGAGCTGTTTTTT.

This chain links TRBV10-3 with TRBJ1-5; a weak D match, TRBD1 (5 bases). Trimming shortened V by 0 bases and J by 5 bases, and 20 bases separated the two germline ends. The CDR3 extends over 18 amino acids. Germline V gene sequence: CDR1 ENHRY, CDR2 SYGVKD. The chain's CDR3 is CAISESTAGLSGDQPQHF. The CDR3 DNA is TGTGCCATCAGTGAGTCGACGGCAGGGTTGTCAGGTGATCAGCCCCAGCATTTT.